One sample yielded the 9 T cell receptor beta chains listed below, sequenced in a study of blood T cell repertoires in COVID-19. The repertoire was sequenced with immunoSEQ multiplex PCR; TCRdb's copy has only in-frame clones and lacks some. The data hold roughly 150,000 clones, with under 85% observed a single time. The sample taken for sequencing was PBMCs or T cells enriched from blood (not recorded which). The receptors come from a woman aged 18-35 years who had been exposed to COVID-19.

The chain uses TRBV29-1 and TRBJ1-1; weak D call: TRBD1 (5 bases). The V gene's germline CDR1 is SQVTM and CDR2 ANQGSEA. The germline V and J ends were trimmed by 4 bases and 4 bases, with 13 bases remaining between them. The CDR3 consists of 13 residues. The CDR3 coding sequence is TGCAGCGTTGCCGGACAAGCCCTCACTGAAGCTTTCTTT. Residues: CSVAGQALTEAFF.

The J gene is TRBJ1-1, the V gene TRBV27; D is perhaps TRBD1 (6 bases). V shed 4 bases and J shed 1 base, with 7 bases lying between them. CDR3 length equals 13 residues. Germline V gene lookup returns CDR1 MNHEY and CDR2 SMNVEV (reference sequence). In nucleotides, the CDR3 is TGTGCCAGCAGTTGGACAGCGAACACTGAAGCTTTCTTT. The encoded protein is CASSWTANTEAFF.

DNA for the CDR3: TGCGCCAGCATATTAGCGGGAGGGAAATCCTACGAGCAGTACTTC. This translates into CASILAGGKSYEQYF. The chain employs TRBV10-2 and TRBJ2-7; TRBD2 agrees at 11 bases. J was trimmed by 1 base and V by 7 bases; bases with no gene match: 6. This CDR3 comprises 15 residues. Germline CDR1 WSHSY, CDR2 SAAADI.

J is TRBJ1-3 and V is TRBV12-3 or TRBV12-4; 7 nucleotides agree with TRBD1. V lost 5 bases, J lost 4 bases, and 2 bases stayed unmatched. The CDR3 loop spans 13 amino acids. The CDR3 DNA reads as TGTGCCAGCAGTACAGGGGTAGGAAACACCATATATTTT. Translated: CASSTGVGNTIYF.

The rearrangement joins TRBV7-2 to TRBJ1-4, with a possible D match to TRBD1 (6 bases). CDR1 and CDR2 from the germline V gene are SGHTA and FQGNSA. V shed 5 bases and J shed 7 bases, with 17 bases lying between them. CDR3 length: 15 amino acids. The CDR3 DNA is TGTGCCAGCAGCCTCTCACAGGGTGGGAGTGAAAAACTGTTTTTT. It translates to CASSLSQGGSEKLFF.

This chain uses TRBV15 with TRBJ1-5; D not resolved. Germline loops: CDR1 LNHNV, CDR2 YYDKDF (reference sequence). The CDR3 spans 14 residues. V dropped 4 bases and J dropped 0 bases, with 7 bases sitting between them. The CDR3 DNA is TGTGCCACCAGCACTGACAATAGCAATCAGCCCCAGCATTTT. It specifies CATSTDNSNQPQHF.

The chain employs TRBV3-1 (or the pseudogene TRBV3-2) and TRBJ2-1; 12 bases fit TRBD2. V shed 5 bases, J shed 1 base, and the junction held 6 bases outside the gene matches. CDR1 and CDR2 from the germline V gene are LGHDT and YNNKEL (reference sequence). The CDR3 sequence is 17 residues long. CDR3 DNA: TGTGCCAGCAGCAAGGGGACTAGCGGGCGGTCCTACAATGAGCAGTTCTTC. Its protein is CASSKGTSGRSYNEQFF.

The chain combines TRBV7-2 with TRBJ1-6; D possibly corresponds to TRBD1 (5 bases). V lost 6 bases and J lost 6, with 15 bases in between. The CDR3 length is 15 residues. The germline gives CDR1 SGHTA, CDR2 FQGNSA. In DNA form, the CDR3 reads TGTGCCAGCAGGTTTGGGGGGGGTGGTAATTCACCCCTCCACTTT. Translated: CASRFGGGGNSPLHF.

The rearrangement links TRBV2 to TRBJ2-7, with 8 bases that match TRBD2. V dropped 2 bases and J dropped 1; count of bases not matched to a gene: 13. The CDR3 is 18 amino acids. Germline CDR1 reads SNHLY; CDR2 reads FYNNEI. CDR3 amino acids: CASSELMVTGGPSYEQYF. Here the CDR3 DNA reads TGTGCCAGCAGTGAATTGATGGTAACGGGAGGGCCGTCCTACGAGCAGTACTTC.